Listed here are 6 T cell receptor beta chains from one sample, sequenced in a study of blood T cells in healthy people across ages. The second PCR ran 7 to 11 cycles with a sample-barcoded 5' primer and J-beta primers. MiXCR, run by TCRdb on the 5' RACE reads, gives a single entry per CDR3 protein. The sample yields some 1.8 million distinct CDR3 sequences, around 40% seen once. The sequencing input was blood. The receptor source for this set is a human donor in good health.

This clonotype was observed a few times. J is TRBJ1-2 and V is TRBV7-2, with D unresolved. The CDR3 totals 15 residues. Germline-derived CDR1 and CDR2 are SGHTA and FQGNSA. V shed 3 bases and J shed 4 bases, with 15 bases lying between them. DNA for the CDR3: TGTGCCAGCAGCTTGCCGGGGAACCCCGGCTATGGCTACACCTTC. Its translation is CASSLPGNPGYGYTF.

Here the CDR3 DNA reads TGTGCCAGCAGCCAAGGGGGAGTGGCGGCAGAGACCCAGTACTTC. Its translation is CASSQGGVAAETQYF. The chain links TRBV4-2 to TRBJ2-5; weak D call: TRBD2 (5 bases). Trimming removed 1 base at V and 4 bases at J, with 13 bases between. The CDR3 covers 15 residues. Germline V gene lookup returns CDR1 LGHNA and CDR2 YNFKEQ.

This clonotype was observed a handful of times. The genes are TRBV5-1 and TRBJ2-5, with D hard to call. The CDR3 extends over 13 amino acids. The V gene's germline CDR1 is SGHRS and CDR2 YFSETQ. The V end was cut by 1 base, the J end by 0 bases, with 4 bases between. CDR3 DNA sequence: TGCGCCAGCAGCTTGCATTACCAAGAGACCCAGTACTTC. Protein: CASSLHYQETQYF.

V is TRBV14 and J is TRBJ2-5; tentative D call: TRBD1 (5 bases). The CDR3 is 14 amino acids. V gave up 5 bases and J gave up 5 bases, with 15 bases separating them. Germline CDR1 and CDR2: SGHDN and FVKESK. The CDR3, as DNA: TGTGCCAGCAGCTCCTATCAGGGTGTGGAGACCCAGTACTTC. Translating it yields CASSSYQGVETQYF.

The chain recombines TRBV12-5 with TRBJ2-4; D is perhaps TRBD1 (5 bases). TRBJ2-7 matches the DNA end more closely, so the J call is doubtful. Germline CDR1 and CDR2: LGHNT and FRNRAP. The CDR3 has 15 residues. CDR3 in amino acids: CASGLSRGLPYEQYF. In DNA form, the CDR3 reads TGTGCTAGTGGTTTGTCAAGGGGCCTACCCTACGAGCAGTACTTC.

This chain connects TRBV12-3 or TRBV12-4 to TRBJ2-3; TRBD2 matches at 7 bases. Trimming removed 6 bases from V and 0 bases from J; junction bases left unmatched: 6. The CDR3 spans 15 residues. The CDR3 here is CASRMASGSTDTQYF. The DNA for the CDR3 is TGTGCCAGCAGGATGGCTAGCGGTAGCACAGATACGCAGTATTTT.